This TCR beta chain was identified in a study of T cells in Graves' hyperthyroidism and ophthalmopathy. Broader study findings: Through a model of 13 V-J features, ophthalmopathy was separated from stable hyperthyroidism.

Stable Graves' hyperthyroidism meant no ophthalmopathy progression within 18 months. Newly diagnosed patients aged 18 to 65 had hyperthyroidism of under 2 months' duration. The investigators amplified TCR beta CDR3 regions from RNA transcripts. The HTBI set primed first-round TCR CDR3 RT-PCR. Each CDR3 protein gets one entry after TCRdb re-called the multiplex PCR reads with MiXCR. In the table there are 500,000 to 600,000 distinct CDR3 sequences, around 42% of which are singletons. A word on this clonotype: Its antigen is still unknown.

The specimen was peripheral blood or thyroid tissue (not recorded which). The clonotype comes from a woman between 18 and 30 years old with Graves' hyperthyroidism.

CDR3 region: CATSSLTGGTDTQYF. CDR3 bases: TGTGCCACCAGCAGCTTAACCGGGGGTACAGATACGCAGTATTTT. V gene TRBV15 combines with J gene TRBJ2-3; TRBD2 might be the D (6 bases). Trimming removed 3 bases from V and 3 bases from J, with 13 bases in between. The CDR3 length is 15 residues. In germline, CDR1 is LNHNV, CDR2 YYDKDF (reference sequence).